What follows are 2 T cell receptor beta chains derived from one specimen sequenced in a study of PD-1 blockade in classical Hodgkin lymphoma. Each of the patients experienced relapse following autologous stem cell transplantation, and their brentuximab vedotin exposure differed. The table came from immunoSEQ multiplex PCR; TCRdb's copy has only in-frame clones and leaves some out. The table includes about 13,000 clones, about 88% detected once. The material was peripheral blood mononuclear cells (PBMCs), obtained at baseline. The receptors were gathered from a human donor with classical Hodgkin lymphoma.

The rearrangement links TRBV7-6 to TRBJ2-7; D is uncertain. Germline V gene lookup returns CDR1 SGHVS and CDR2 FNYEAQ. The CDR3 is 16 residues long. V dropped 1 base and J dropped 3 bases, with 16 bases sitting between them. CDR3 coding DNA: TGTGCCAGCAGCTTAGGCAGGTATCCCACGTACTACGAGCAGTACTTC. Its translation is CASSLGRYPTYYEQYF.

The V gene is TRBV2, the J gene TRBJ2-1, with 9 bases matching TRBD1. This CDR3 is 14 amino acids long. V shed 7 bases and J 9 bases; nucleotides not matched to a gene: 10. Germline CDR1 SNHLY, CDR2 FYNNEI. This CDR3 reads CASTQGQGRSEQFF. As DNA, the CDR3 is TGTGCCAGCACCCAAGGACAGGGGAGGAGTGAGCAGTTCTTC.